What follows are 23 T cell receptor beta chains derived from one specimen sequenced in a study of blood T cell repertoires in COVID-19. The protocol was immunoSEQ multiplex PCR, while the TCRdb copy is restricted to in-frame clones and leaves out a portion. The sample holds 100,000 or so clones, just over 90% seen once. Sequenced: peripheral blood. The receptor source for this set is a man aged 55-75 years with acute or convalescent COVID-19.

The CDR3 region is CASSTTGTRETQYF. CDR3 sequence (DNA): TGTGCCAGCAGCACAACCGGGACTCGGGAGACCCAGTACTTC. V usage is TRBV11-2 and J usage is TRBJ2-5; TRBD2 is a possible D gene (6 bases). The CDR3 has 14 residues. V gave up 5 bases and J gave up 5 bases, with 15 bases separating them. Germline assignment: CDR1 SGHAT and CDR2 FQNNGV.

Only one count was recorded for this clone. The genes are TRBV11-2 and TRBJ2-1, with a weak D call TRBD2 (5 bases). Germline assignment: CDR1 SGHAT and CDR2 FQNNGV. The CDR3 extends over 16 amino acids. The ends were cut back, 0 bases at V and 4 bases at J, with 13 bases in the middle. The CDR3 DNA reads TGTGCCAGCAGCTTAGATCTAGCCTCGGGGTACAATGAGCAGTTCTTC. It translates to CASSLDLASGYNEQFF.

This CDR3 reads CASSLGALAGSYNEQFF. The CDR3, as DNA: TGTGCCAGCAGCTTAGGAGCACTAGCGGGCTCCTACAATGAGCAGTTCTTC. V and J are TRBV7-9 and TRBJ2-1; 9 bases agree with TRBD2. V was clipped by 1 base and J by 0 bases; unmatched bases: 4. The CDR3 is 17 residues long. The germline CDR1 and CDR2 sequences are SEHNR and FQNEAQ (reference sequence).

The CDR3 here is CASSFTGGRTEAFF. The CDR3 DNA reads TGTGCCAGCAGTTTCACAGGGGGACGGACTGAAGCTTTCTTT. The J gene is TRBJ1-1, the V gene TRBV6-5; 8 nucleotides line up with TRBD1. Germline-derived CDR1 and CDR2 are MNHEY and SVGAGI. The ends lost 4 bases at V and 5 bases at J; junction bases unmatched: 6. The CDR3 consists of 14 residues.

The chain carries TRBV28 and TRBJ1-1, with 8 bases that match TRBD1. V trimming: 5 bases; J trimming: 7 bases; junction bases outside the gene matches: 3. This CDR3 has 12 residues. CDR1 is MDHEN, CDR2 SYDVKM, per germline. CDR3 coding DNA: TGTGCCAGCAGTAGTGGACAGGGTGAAGCTTTCTTT. Translated, it gives CASSSGQGEAFF.

The chain uses TRBV4-1 and TRBJ1-4, with D possibly being TRBD1 (5 bases). Germline CDR1 MGHRA, CDR2 YSYEKL. V was pared by 0 bases and J by 10 bases, with 15 bases between. The CDR3 runs 15 residues. The CDR3 reads CASSQEGLGAGKLFF. The CDR3 region has the DNA TGCGCCAGCAGCCAAGAAGGACTAGGGGCGGGAAAACTGTTTTTT.

V is TRBV5-8 and J is TRBJ2-1; 13 nucleotides match TRBD2. The CDR3 consists of 16 residues. After removal of 3 bases from V and 6 bases from J, the junction contained 6 bases not matched to a gene. Germline V gene data show CDR1 as SGHTS and CDR2 as YDEGEE. The CDR3 DNA reads TGTGCCAGCAGCTCCGGACTAGCGGGAGTGGGCAATGAGCAGTTCTTC. Amino acids: CASSSGLAGVGNEQFF.

The chain has TRBV4-1 and TRBJ2-7, with a possible D match to TRBD2 (6 bases). The germline V gene encodes CDR1 MGHRA and CDR2 YSYEKL. This CDR3 has 14 residues. V was shortened by 1 base and J by 0 bases, with 7 bases between the two germline ends. The CDR3 sequence is CASSQVGGSYEQYF. The CDR3 region has the DNA TGCGCCAGCAGCCAAGTCGGGGGCTCCTACGAGCAGTACTTC.

The CDR3 nucleotides read TGTGCCAGCAGCGTAGGGACAGGGGACACTGAAGCTTTCTTT. This codes for CASSVGTGDTEAFF. The chain recombines TRBV9 with TRBJ1-1, with 9 bases identical to TRBD1. Trimming at V came to 0 bases and at J to 3 bases, leaving 0 bases not matched to a gene. The CDR3 spans 14 residues. Per the germline V gene, CDR1 is SGDLS and CDR2 is YYNGEE.

The rearrangement uses TRBV11-1 and TRBJ2-4; the match to TRBD2 covers 9 bases. Germline V gene lookup returns CDR1 SGHAT and CDR2 FQDESV (reference sequence). J lost 1 base, V lost 5 bases, and 3 bases had no gene match. The CDR3 contains 15 residues. The CDR3 sequence: CASSPGLAAKNIQYF. Here the CDR3 DNA reads TGTGCCAGCAGCCCCGGACTAGCGGCCAAAAACATTCAGTACTTC.

This sequence joins TRBV5-5 and TRBJ1-5; a weak D match, TRBD1 (5 bases). CDR1 is SGHKS and CDR2 is YYEKEE in the germline V gene (reference sequence). This CDR3 is built from 15 residues. Trimming cost V 4 bases and J 7 bases, with 18 bases left between them. CDR3 bases: TGTGCCAGCAGCGTCAACCAGGGCTGGAACCAGCCCCAGCATTTT. It yields the protein CASSVNQGWNQPQHF.

The table lists this clone with a few counts. The rearrangement uses TRBV28 and TRBJ2-2, with TRBD1 matching 7 bases. The CDR3 covers 21 residues. Trimming at V came to 3 bases and at J to 0 bases, leaving 19 bases not matched to a gene. Germline V gives CDR1 MDHEN, CDR2 SYDVKM. Here the CDR3 reads CASSFPWGQTFNVTNTGELFF. The CDR3 DNA reads as TGTGCCAGCAGTTTCCCCTGGGGACAGACCTTTAACGTTACGAACACCGGGGAGCTGTTTTTT.

This clone has just a few counts. The rearrangement uses TRBV6-6 and TRBJ1-1, with TRBD1 matching 8 bases. Germline V CDR1 and CDR2: MNHNY, SVGAGI (reference sequence). The CDR3 has 13 amino acids. The J segment lost 7 bases and the V segment lost 4 bases, leaving 5 bases of the junction unmatched. This CDR3 reads CASSSGQGREAFF. DNA for the CDR3: TGTGCCAGCAGTTCAGGACAGGGACGTGAAGCTTTCTTT.

The rearrangement links TRBV18 to TRBJ2-7; 7 nucleotides align to TRBD2. Germline V gives CDR1 KGHSH, CDR2 LQKENI. This CDR3 spans 14 amino acids. The junction had 6 bases not matched to a gene; V was cut back by 2 bases and J by 5 bases. CDR3 DNA sequence: TGTGCCAGCTCACCAGGGGAGGGCCTTAACGAGCAGTACTTC. Its translation is CASSPGEGLNEQYF.

The chain links TRBV6-6 to TRBJ1-1, with D tentatively TRBD1 (5 bases). V lost 6 bases and J 9 bases, leaving 11 bases between the germline ends. CDR1 and CDR2 (germline): MNHNY, SVGAGI (reference sequence). This CDR3 has 11 residues. The DNA for the CDR3 is TGTGCCAGCAGCTGGGGGGAGCAAGCTTTCTTT. Encoded protein: CASSWGEQAFF.

The V and J genes are TRBV18 and TRBJ2-7, with D possibly being TRBD2 (5 bases). V lost 6 bases and J lost 3, with 9 bases in between. Germline assignment: CDR1 KGHSH and CDR2 LQKENI. The CDR3 runs 12 residues. CDR3 region: CASSPEGYEQYF. CDR3 in DNA: TGTGCCAGCTCCCCCGAGGGCTACGAGCAGTACTTC.

This chain uses TRBV5-1 with TRBJ1-2, with 9 bases matching TRBD1. The germline V gene has CDR1 SGHRS and CDR2 YFSETQ. CDR3 length: 14 residues. V was clipped by 0 bases and J by 6 bases; unmatched bases: 3. In DNA, the CDR3 is TGCGCCAGCAGCTTGGGGGACAGGGCAGATGGCTACACCTTC. Amino acid sequence: CASSLGDRADGYTF.

The chain combines TRBV5-5 with TRBJ2-1; D ambiguous. CDR1 is SGHKS and CDR2 is YYEKEE in the germline V gene (reference sequence). This CDR3 has 14 residues. V lost 5 bases and J lost 1, with 10 bases in between. CDR3 DNA: TGTGCCAGCAGTAGAGAGAGTTCCTACAATGAGCAGTTCTTC. This encodes CASSRESSYNEQFF. Combining the CDR3 with reference TRBV5-5 and TRBJ2-1 gives the whole variable domain DAGVTQSPTHLIKTRGQQVTLRCSPISGHKSVSWYQQVLGQGPQFIFQYYEKEERGRGNFPDRFSARQFPNYSSELNVNALLLGDSALYLCASSRESSYNEQFFGPGTRLTVL.

The gene calls are TRBV5-4 and TRBJ2-1, with D tentatively TRBD2 (5 bases). V lost 0 bases and J 12 bases, leaving 10 bases between the germline ends. CDR1 is SGHNT, CDR2 YYREEE, per germline (reference sequence). This CDR3 has 12 residues. CDR3 sequence (DNA): TGTGCCAGCAGCTTGGCCGGGAACCGGCAGTTCTTC. It yields the protein CASSLAGNRQFF.

This clone was detected a few times. V and J are TRBV7-2 and TRBJ2-7; perhaps TRBD2 as D (6 bases). With 5 bases removed from V and 3 bases from J, the gap between germline ends came to 20 bases. The CDR3 is 16 residues long. Germline loops: CDR1 SGHTA, CDR2 FQGNSA. The CDR3 nucleotides read TGTGCCAGCAGCGACACTGGCCCTAGCGAATTCTACGAGCAGTACGTC. Translation: CASSDTGPSEFYEQYV.

This clone occurred once. The V gene is TRBV5-1, the J gene TRBJ2-2; the D is unclear. This CDR3 region has 16 residues. Trimming took off 0 bases at V and 4 bases at J, with 13 bases between the two ends. The germline CDR1 and CDR2 sequences are SGHRS and YFSETQ. The CDR3 reads CASSLARGSRTGELFF. Written as DNA, the CDR3 is TGCGCCAGCAGCTTGGCCCGAGGCTCACGCACCGGGGAGCTGTTTTTT.

The CDR3, as DNA: TGTGCCAGCAGTCGAAAAGCGGGGGGGCCTGAGCAGTTCTTC. It yields the protein CASSRKAGGPEQFF. The chain employs TRBV6-5 and TRBJ2-1; 10 bases align to TRBD2. The CDR3 length is 14 residues. The ends lost 5 bases at V and 9 bases at J; junction bases unmatched: 7. Germline loops: CDR1 MNHEY, CDR2 SVGAGI.

This clone was found once. J is TRBJ2-5 and V is TRBV27, with 8 bases that match TRBD1. Germline CDR1 is MNHEY and CDR2 is SMNVEV (reference sequence). The ends lost 6 bases at V and 6 bases at J; junction bases unmatched: 9. CDR3 length equals 14 residues. The CDR3 nucleotides are TGTGCCAGCAGCCAGGGACAGGCTTGGAAGACCCAGTACTTC. This sequence encodes CASSQGQAWKTQYF.